This record covers a single TCR beta chain. The antigen remains undetermined. This entry comes from a study of siplizumab effects on memory and regulatory T cells. Findings of the study overall: Unstimulated subsets were the mapping target of only a minor fraction of alloreactive clones.

Some clones are missing from TCRdb's copy, which holds only in-frame ones; the method was immunoSEQ multiplex PCR. The table lists some 110,000 clones, about 93% of them singletons. This CDR3 has 17 amino acids. V was cut by 0 bases and J by 4 bases, with 17 bases left in between. Germline V gene lookup returns CDR1 SGDLS and CDR2 YYNGEE. The receptor's source is a human donor in good health. What was sequenced was Tregs sorted from blood. V usage is TRBV9 and J usage is TRBJ2-1; tentative D call: TRBD1 (6 bases). CDR3 in amino acids: CASSVGKGGVGYNEQFF. CDR3 DNA sequence: TGTGCCAGCAGCGTAGGAAAAGGGGGTGTCGGTTACAATGAGCAGTTCTTC.